Shown below are 26 T cell receptor beta chains from a single sample sequenced in a study of read filtering for tumor transcriptome and immune sequencing. The library was built from about 400 ng RNA with molecular barcoded adaptors for alpha/delta and beta/gamma chains. MiXCR, run by TCRdb on the reads, gives a single entry per CDR3 protein. The sample lists 20,000 to 25,000 distinct CDR3 sequences, about 20% occurring once. Input material: a population of CD138-negative cells sorted from bone marrow. The receptors were sampled from a donor at least 40 years old with multiple myeloma.

The gene calls are TRBV5-1 and TRBJ2-7; TRBD1 is a possible D gene (5 bases). There are 14 residues in the CDR3. Germline loops: CDR1 SGHRS, CDR2 YFSETQ. The V end lost 7 bases, the J end lost 3 bases, and 17 bases lay between the germline ends. CDR3 amino acids: CASLEAGPRYEQYF. CDR3 coding DNA: TGCGCCAGCTTGGAAGCAGGGCCTCGCTACGAGCAGTACTTC.

Ten or more counts support this clonotype. This chain uses TRBV3-1 with TRBJ2-3; TRBD2 aligns across 7 bases. Germline V gene data show CDR1 as LGHDT and CDR2 as YNNKEL (reference sequence). V lost 2 bases, J lost 0 bases, and 11 bases stayed unmatched. This CDR3 spans 18 amino acids. The CDR3 protein is CASSQLGGRAGSTDTQYF. The CDR3 nucleotides read TGTGCCAGCAGCCAACTGGGTGGTAGAGCGGGGAGCACAGATACGCAGTATTTT.

This clonotype has at least ten counts. CDR3 in DNA: TGCGCCAGCAGCTTCGCTTCAGGGGGCGGACAGCCCCAGCATTTT. It translates to CASSFASGGGQPQHF. The chain uses TRBV5-1 and TRBJ1-5; 8 bases are a match to TRBD1. Germline assignment: CDR1 SGHRS and CDR2 YFSETQ. The CDR3 totals 15 residues. V shed 2 bases and J 7 bases; nucleotides not matched to a gene: 8.

This clonotype was seen many times. The chain has TRBV7-8 and TRBJ1-4; maybe TRBD1 (6 bases). V was shortened by 3 bases and J by 6 bases, with 14 bases between the two germline ends. Germline-derived CDR1 and CDR2 are SGHVS and FQNEAQ. The CDR3 sequence is 15 residues long. The CDR3 bases are TGTGCCAGCAGCTTGTGGGCCAGGGGACATGAAAAACTGTTTTTT. Amino acid sequence: CASSLWARGHEKLFF.

The V call is TRBV7-2, the J call TRBJ1-1; no firm D call. Germline-derived CDR1 and CDR2 are SGHTA and FQGNSA. Trimming shortened V by 1 base and J by 1 base, and 10 bases separated the two germline ends. This CDR3 is 15 amino acids long. The CDR3, as DNA: TGTGCCAGCAGCTTAGAGTTACGGAAGAACACTGAAGCTTTCTTT. It translates to CASSLELRKNTEAFF.

In its sample, this clonotype was seen many times. The V and J genes are TRBV5-1 and TRBJ2-2; no definite D call. Trimming shortened V by 0 bases and J by 2 bases, and 11 bases separated the two germline ends. This CDR3 contains 16 residues. Germline V gene data show CDR1 as SGHRS and CDR2 as YFSETQ. The CDR3 reads CASSLGSKRNTGELFF. The CDR3 DNA sequence: TGCGCCAGCAGCTTGGGATCTAAGAGAAACACCGGGGAGCTGTTTTTT.

This clonotype was seen ten or more times. The gene calls are TRBV6-2 or TRBV6-3 and TRBJ2-2; D is unresolved. The CDR3 is 10 residues long. V shed 10 bases and J shed 3 bases, with 3 bases lying between them. Per germline, CDR1 MNHEY and CDR2 SVGEGT. The CDR3 coding sequence is TGTGCCACCTACACCGGGGAGCTGTTTTTT. Translation: CATYTGELFF.

There are many counts of this clonotype. The CDR3 nucleotides are TGTGCCAGCAGTAGGGAGGTGGACAATGAGCAGTTCTTC. Its translation is CASSREVDNEQFF. The chain carries TRBV2 and TRBJ2-1; D perhaps matches TRBD2 (6 bases). Trimming took off 5 bases at V and 5 bases at J, with 10 bases between the two ends. From germline, CDR1 is SNHLY and CDR2 FYNNEI. This CDR3 is built from 13 residues.

This chain links TRBV9 with TRBJ2-1; tentatively, D is TRBD2 (6 bases). Germline V CDR1 and CDR2: SGDLS, YYNGEE. CDR3 size: 16 residues. Between the trimmed V and J ends, which lost 0 bases and 4 bases, there was a span of 14 bases. The CDR3 protein is CASSVGVGRIYNEQFF. CDR3 DNA: TGTGCCAGCAGCGTAGGTGTCGGGAGAATATACAATGAGCAGTTCTTC. The full variable domain, its missing parts supplied by reference TRBV9 and TRBJ2-1, is DSGVTQTPKHLITATGQRVTLRCSPRSGDLSVYWYQQSLDQGLQFLIQYYNGEERAKGNILERFSAQQFPDLHSELNLSSLELGDSALYFCASSVGVGRIYNEQFFGPGTRLTVL.

This clonotype was detected many times. The chain carries TRBV7-3 and TRBJ2-1; D gene ambiguous. Germline lookup yields CDR1 SGHTA and CDR2 FQGTGA. V gave up 2 bases and J gave up 5 bases, with 7 bases separating them. The CDR3 has 13 amino acids. The CDR3 is CASSLGTDNEQFF. The CDR3 coding sequence is TGTGCCAGCAGCTTAGGCACGGACAATGAGCAGTTCTTC.

Ten or more counts support this clonotype. V is TRBV6-5 and J is TRBJ2-1; possible D gene TRBD2, 5 bases. CDR1 is MNHEY and CDR2 is SVGAGI in the germline V gene. The CDR3 has 17 residues. V gave up 0 bases and J gave up 0 bases, with 12 bases separating them. For the CDR3, the DNA is TGTGCCAGCAGTTACTCAGACTACCCGAGCTCCTACAATGAGCAGTTCTTC. Encoded protein: CASSYSDYPSSYNEQFF.

This clonotype was counted ten times or more. This chain connects TRBV7-9 to TRBJ2-6; D possibly corresponds to TRBD1 (6 bases). The germline CDR1 and CDR2 sequences are SEHNR and FQNEAQ (reference sequence). The CDR3 extends over 12 amino acids. The V gene lost 5 bases and the J gene lost 15 bases, with 14 bases spanning the gap. In nucleotides, the CDR3 is TGTGCCAGCAGCATAACAGGGCAGGCCCTGACTTTC. Translating it yields CASSITGQALTF.

The sample holds many counts of this clonotype. The chain employs TRBV5-4 and TRBJ2-7, with D possibly being TRBD2 (5 bases). The CDR3 covers 14 residues. The germline V gene has CDR1 SGHNT and CDR2 YYREEE (reference sequence). The V end lost 3 bases, the J end lost 4 bases, and 14 bases lay between the germline ends. The CDR3 loop is CASSSRDREYEQYF. As DNA, the CDR3 is TGTGCCAGCAGCTCCCGGGATAGAGAGTACGAGCAGTACTTC.

This clonotype was seen ten or more times. The J gene is TRBJ2-7, the V gene TRBV11-2; a possible D gene is TRBD2 (5 bases). Germline V lookup: CDR1 SGHAT, CDR2 FQNNGV. This CDR3 has 14 amino acids. V shed 6 bases and J shed 0 bases, with 12 bases lying between them. As DNA, the CDR3 is TGTGCCAGCAGGTCCGCTGGGAGCTCCTACGAGCAGTACTTC. Amino acids: CASRSAGSSYEQYF.

There are many counts of this clonotype. The chain joins TRBV11-2 to TRBJ2-3; 7 bases map to TRBD1. Germline assignment: CDR1 SGHAT and CDR2 FQNNGV. The length of the CDR3 is 15 residues. Trimming at V came to 1 base and at J to 2 bases, leaving 3 bases not matched to a gene. The CDR3 DNA is TGTGCCAGCAGCTTAGCGGGACAGCTCACAGATACGCAGTATTTT. Amino acids: CASSLAGQLTDTQYF.

There are many counts of this clonotype. The genes are TRBV6-1 and TRBJ2-7; D unclear. The germline V and J ends were trimmed by 3 bases and 3 bases, with 9 bases remaining between them. The CDR3 is 13 residues long. Germline V gene lookup returns CDR1 MNHNS and CDR2 SASEGT. CDR3 nucleotide sequence: TGTGCCAGCAGTGATATCCTTTTCTACGAGCAGTACTTC. Residues: CASSDILFYEQYF.

The genes are TRBV7-2 and TRBJ2-7; tentatively, D is TRBD1 (5 bases). Germline CDR1 and CDR2: SGHTA and FQGNSA. Trimming shortened V by 3 bases and J by 2 bases, and 20 bases separated the two germline ends. The CDR3 length is 17 residues. For the CDR3, the DNA is TGTGCCAGCAGCTTCCAAGCCGACAGTCTCGGAACCTACGAGCAGTACTTC. Protein: CASSFQADSLGTYEQYF.

This clonotype was counted many times. The V call is TRBV12-3 or TRBV12-4, the J call TRBJ2-7; 7 bases align to TRBD1. This CDR3 has 15 amino acids. The V and J ends lost 3 bases and 3 bases, in that order; junction bases with no gene match: 8. CDR3: CASSFFGTERYEQYF. CDR3 DNA sequence: TGTGCCAGCAGTTTCTTTGGGACAGAACGCTACGAGCAGTACTTC.

This clonotype was detected only once. Since a much larger clone is just one base distant, this may be a read error. The chain carries TRBV7-9 and TRBJ2-1; 7 bases are a match to TRBD1. The germline V gene encodes CDR1 SEHNR and CDR2 FQNEAQ (reference sequence). CDR3 length: 15 amino acids. V lost 5 bases to trimming and J lost 7 bases; unmatched junction nucleotides: 11. The CDR3, as DNA: TGTGCCAGCAGCGCCAAAGGACAGGCGAATAATGAGCAGTTCTTC. Translation: CASSAKGQANNEQFF.

In its sample, this clonotype is medium-sized (0.01 to 0.1%). The gene calls are TRBV6-1 and TRBJ2-1, with D perhaps TRBD2 (6 bases). The CDR3 runs 15 residues. The V end lost 0 bases, the J end lost 4 bases, and 10 bases lay between the germline ends. Germline V lookup: CDR1 MNHNS, CDR2 SASEGT. CDR3 protein: CASSEAEAGYNEQFF. In nucleotides, the CDR3 is TGTGCCAGCAGTGAAGCGGAGGCGGGGTACAATGAGCAGTTCTTC.

The rearrangement uses TRBV19 and TRBJ1-3; tentative D call: TRBD1 (5 bases). Per the germline V gene, CDR1 is LNHDA and CDR2 is SQIVND (reference sequence). V gave up 6 bases and J gave up 0 bases, with 9 bases separating them. CDR3 size: 14 residues. The CDR3 loop reads CASSRTHSGNTIYF. DNA for the CDR3: TGTGCCAGTAGCCGGACACACTCTGGAAACACCATATATTTT.

This clonotype was found a few times. This chain connects TRBV30 to TRBJ2-5; 14 nucleotides match TRBD2. The CDR3 is 16 amino acids. Germline V gives CDR1 GTSNPN, CDR2 SVGIG (reference sequence). After removal of 4 bases from V and 2 bases from J, the junction contained 6 bases not matched to a gene. The CDR3 bases are TGTGCCTGGACAACGGGACTAGCGGGAGCGCAAGAGACCCAGTACTTC. Amino acid sequence: CAWTTGLAGAQETQYF.

This clonotype was seen at least ten times. The chain combines TRBV12-3 or TRBV12-4 with TRBJ2-7, with D perhaps matching TRBD2 (6 bases). V gave up 5 bases and J gave up 0 bases, with 11 bases separating them. There are 14 residues in the CDR3. This chain's CDR3 is CASSRDWSSYEQYF. CDR3 nucleotide sequence: TGTGCCAGCAGTCGGGACTGGAGCTCCTACGAGCAGTACTTC.

Concerning this clonotype itself: One end of the junction fails to match germline, which may point to a read error. The chain is built from TRBV4-1 and TRBJ2-6, with 11 bases matching TRBD2. The germline CDR1 and CDR2 sequences are MGHRA and YSYEKL. The CDR3 extends over 19 amino acids. The CDR3 is CASSQENLAGGSGANALTF. As DNA, the CDR3 is TGCGCCAGCAGCCAAGAAAACCTAGCGGGGGGTTCTGGGGCCAACGCCCTGACTTTC.

The sample holds many counts of this clonotype. The chain couples TRBV7-3 to TRBJ1-1; no definite D call. The V end was cut by 2 bases, the J end by 3 bases, with 7 bases between. This CDR3 is built from 13 residues. In germline, CDR1 is SGHTA, CDR2 FQGTGA. The CDR3 here is CASSLQLDTEAFF. CDR3 DNA: TGTGCCAGCAGCTTACAGTTGGACACTGAAGCTTTCTTT.

Notes on this clonotype: A read error may explain this, as a much larger clone is one base away. This sequence joins TRBV28 and TRBJ1-1, with 8 bases lining up with TRBD1. V trimming: 6 bases; J trimming: 12 bases; junction bases outside the gene matches: 15. This CDR3 has 14 amino acids. From germline, CDR1 is MDHEN and CDR2 SYDVKM. In nucleotides, the CDR3 is TGTGCCAGCAGCCCGTCTCGGACAGGGACTAAAACTTTCTTT. Its translation is CASSPSRTGTKTFF.